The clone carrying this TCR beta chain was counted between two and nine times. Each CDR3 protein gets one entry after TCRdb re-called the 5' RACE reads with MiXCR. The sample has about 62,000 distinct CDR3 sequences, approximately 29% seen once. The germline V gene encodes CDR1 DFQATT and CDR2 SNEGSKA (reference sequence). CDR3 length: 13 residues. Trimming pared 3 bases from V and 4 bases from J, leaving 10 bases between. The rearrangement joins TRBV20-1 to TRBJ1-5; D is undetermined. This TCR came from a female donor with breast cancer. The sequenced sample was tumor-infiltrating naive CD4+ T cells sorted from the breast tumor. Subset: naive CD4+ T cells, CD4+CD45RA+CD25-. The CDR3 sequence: CSASTDPNQPQHF. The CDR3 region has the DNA TGCAGTGCTAGCACAGATCCGAATCAGCCCCAGCATTTT.